What follows are 9 T cell receptor beta chains derived from one specimen sequenced in a study of human T cells and chemical hapten exposure. This sample's time point: pre-sensitization, week 0. Treatment of the sample: therapeutic diphenylcyclopropenone sensitization with weekly scalp DPC. TCRdb passed the RACE reads through MiXCR, listing each CDR3 protein once. The table has approximately 52,000 distinct CDR3 sequences, approximately 8.8% seen once. The sample was whole blood, taken in connection with sensitization to the hapten diphenylcyclopropenone (DPC). These receptors were obtained from a woman aged 40 to 50 with alopecia areata. Some clones in this sample may be carry-over from other donors' samples.

The chain employs TRBV27 and TRBJ2-7, with D possibly being TRBD1 (5 bases). This CDR3 comprises 11 residues. Germline V gene sequence: CDR1 MNHEY, CDR2 SMNVEV (reference sequence). Trimming removed 11 bases from V and 3 bases from J, with 11 bases in between. DNA of the CDR3: TGTGCCGCAGGGAACGGCTACGAGCAGTACTTC. Protein product: CAAGNGYEQYF.

This chain uses TRBV11-2 with TRBJ1-2; D is uncertain. Germline V gene sequence: CDR1 SGHAT, CDR2 FQNNGV. V gave up 1 base and J gave up 2 bases, with 8 bases separating them. This CDR3 contains 14 residues. The CDR3 region is CASSLAYVNYGYTF. CDR3 nucleotide sequence: TGTGCCAGCAGCTTAGCGTATGTAAACTATGGCTACACCTTC.

V gene TRBV7-6 combines with J gene TRBJ1-1, with no clear D. CDR3 length equals 13 residues. CDR1 SGHVS and CDR2 FNYEAQ come from the germline V gene. Trimming removed 5 bases at V and 4 bases at J, with 11 bases between. DNA for the CDR3: TGTGCCAGCAGCGCCTCACCCTCCACTGAAGCTTTCTTT. Translating it yields CASSASPSTEAFF. Variable domain in full (rest from reference TRBV7-6 and TRBJ1-1): GAGVSQSPRYKVTKRGQDVALRCDPISGHVSLYWYRQALGQGPEFLTYFNYEAQQDKSGLPNDRFSAERPEGSISTLTIQRTEQRDSAMYRCASSASPSTEAFFGQGTRLTVV.

This clonotype was counted a few times. The genes are TRBV12-3 or TRBV12-4 and TRBJ2-7, with a weak D call TRBD1 (5 bases). V was trimmed by 6 bases and J by 4 bases, leaving 10 bases between them. The CDR3 runs 12 residues. The DNA of the CDR3 is TGTGCCAGCAGCCACCCAGGGTACGAGCAGTACTTC. Residues: CASSHPGYEQYF.

This chain connects TRBV7-9 to TRBJ1-5; perhaps TRBD1 as D (6 bases). Germline assignment: CDR1 SEHNR and CDR2 FQNEAQ (reference sequence). The CDR3 is made up of 15 amino acids. With 4 bases removed from V and 3 bases from J, the gap between germline ends came to 13 bases. The CDR3 here is CASSSSGADNQPQHF. CDR3 bases: TGTGCCAGCAGCTCGTCGGGGGCGGACAATCAGCCCCAGCATTTT.

This chain uses TRBV13 with TRBJ2-7; 7 nucleotides match TRBD1. J gave up 3 bases and V 1 base, and 0 bases lay outside the gene matches. The CDR3 consists of 13 residues. Germline V gene sequence: CDR1 PRHDT, CDR2 FYEKMQ (reference sequence). In DNA, the CDR3 is TGTGCCAGCAGCTTAGACAGGGGCTACGAGCAGTACTTC. It codes for CASSLDRGYEQYF. The whole variable domain, filled in from reference TRBV13 and TRBJ2-7, reads AAGVIQSPRHLIKEKRETATLKCYPIPRHDTVYWYQQGPGQDPQFLISFYEKMQSDKGSIPDRFSAQQFSDYHSELNMSSLELGDSALYFCASSLDRGYEQYFGPGTRLTVT.

The rearrangement uses TRBV3-1 and TRBJ2-5, with unresolved D. The germline V and J ends were trimmed by 1 base and 6 bases, with 9 bases remaining between them. The CDR3 contains 13 residues. Germline values: CDR1 LGHDT, CDR2 YNNKEL (reference sequence). The CDR3 nucleotides read TGTGCCAGCAGCCAAGCCCTCTTCCAGACCCAGTACTTC. Residues: CASSQALFQTQYF.

This rearrangement joins TRBV4-1 to TRBJ2-3; 14 bases fit TRBD2. Germline V CDR1 and CDR2: MGHRA, YSYEKL. V trimming: 8 bases; J trimming: 4 bases; junction bases outside the gene matches: 8. The CDR3 consists of 16 residues. The CDR3 DNA follows: TGCGCCAGCGGAAAGACTAGCGGGGGGGCATCAGATACGCAGTATTTT. Encoded protein: CASGKTSGGASDTQYF.

In this sample, this clonotype turned up many times. The chain is built from TRBV5-1 and TRBJ2-1; weak D call: TRBD1 (5 bases). V gave up 0 bases and J gave up 3 bases, with 16 bases separating them. From germline, CDR1 is SGHRS and CDR2 YFSETQ. The CDR3 length is 17 residues. The CDR3 sequence is CASSLEGAHRIYNEQFF. The CDR3 region has the DNA TGCGCCAGCAGCTTGGAAGGGGCCCATAGAATCTACAATGAGCAGTTCTTC.